The source of this TCR beta chain is a study of T cells in narcolepsy. Study findings and constraints: HCRT-specific and TRIB2-specific autoreactive clonotypes appeared among same-patient CSF and blood CD4+ clonotypes. Reportedly, autoreactive clonotypes were serially detected in patients' blood but not controls'. Autoreactive clone sequences were missing from some blood memory CD4+ repertoires.

The CDR3 is 14 amino acids. V was clipped by 0 bases and J by 4 bases, with 10 bases between them. CDR1 and CDR2 (germline): MNHEY, SVGAGI. Note on this clone: Its target is not known.

Produced via immunoSEQ multiplex PCR; TCRdb's table is partial and in-frame only. The sample lists around 32,000 clones, around 79% occurring once. The V call is TRBV6-5, the J call TRBJ2-7, with D unclear. What was sequenced was CD45RA- memory CD4+ T cells from PBMCs. The TCR comes from a human donor with narcolepsy. CDR3 amino acids: CASSYSSAPYEQYF. In DNA form, the CDR3 reads TGTGCCAGCAGTTACTCGAGCGCCCCGTACGAGCAGTACTTC.